This T cell receptor beta chain was sequenced for a study of T-cell reconstitution after alpha-beta-depleted transplantation in children. The TCRbeta library incorporated unique molecular identifiers. TCRdb recomputed calls from the PCR reads with MiXCR, one row per CDR3 protein. The sample carries approximately 800,000 distinct CDR3 sequences, roughly 16% recorded once. This CDR3 has 16 amino acids. Germline V lookup: CDR1 MNHEY, CDR2 SMNVEV (reference sequence). V shed 6 bases and J shed 1 base, with 15 bases lying between them. This clonotype was obtained from a male patient aged 10 to 17 who had a stem cell transplant for acute lymphoblastic leukemia, so the T cells may come from the graft donor. Here the sequenced sample was PBMCs, mostly from graft donor cells, taken 360 days after TCRalphabeta/CD19-depleted stem cell transplant. V gene TRBV27 combines with J gene TRBJ2-2; D might be TRBD1 (5 bases). This CDR3 is CASRTKSQGNTGELFF. The CDR3 region has the DNA TGTGCCAGCAGAACCAAATCGCAGGGGAACACCGGGGAGCTGTTTTTT.